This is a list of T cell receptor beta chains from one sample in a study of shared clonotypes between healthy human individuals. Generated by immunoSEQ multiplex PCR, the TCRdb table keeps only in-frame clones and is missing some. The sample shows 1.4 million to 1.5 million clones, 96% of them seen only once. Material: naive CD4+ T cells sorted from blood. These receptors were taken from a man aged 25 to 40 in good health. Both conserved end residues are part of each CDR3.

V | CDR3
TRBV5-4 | CASSQVVLAGRSTDTQYF
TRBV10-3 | CATQTGGQPQHF
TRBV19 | CASSIDRISDTQYF
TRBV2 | CASTRDPAYEQYF
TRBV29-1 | CSVGVKGLPYEQYF
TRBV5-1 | CASSLGRNGYTF
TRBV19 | CASSIDLSRQVFPDTQYF
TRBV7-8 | CASSMSGTQPQHF
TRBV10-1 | CASSKSSGPSYNEQFF
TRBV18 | CASSPLVLTELTDTQYF
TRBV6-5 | CASSYSSSSGIYEQYF
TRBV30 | CAWSLRQGNKNIQYF
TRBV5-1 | CASSPRTSGRAGELFF
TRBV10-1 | CASSSGQGARVDEQYF
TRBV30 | CAWSALGLAGGYSSYEQYF
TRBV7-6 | CASSLQGNEQYF
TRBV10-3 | CAISRTGFVQETQYF
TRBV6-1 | CASSEAWGANQPQHF
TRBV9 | CASSVSGTVSGNTIYF
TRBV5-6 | CASAEGPAANTGELFF
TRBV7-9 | CASSLAGHYTEAFF
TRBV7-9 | CASSSDRGYQPQHF
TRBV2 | CASGGHRSYNEQFF
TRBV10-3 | CAISEVAGGYEQYF